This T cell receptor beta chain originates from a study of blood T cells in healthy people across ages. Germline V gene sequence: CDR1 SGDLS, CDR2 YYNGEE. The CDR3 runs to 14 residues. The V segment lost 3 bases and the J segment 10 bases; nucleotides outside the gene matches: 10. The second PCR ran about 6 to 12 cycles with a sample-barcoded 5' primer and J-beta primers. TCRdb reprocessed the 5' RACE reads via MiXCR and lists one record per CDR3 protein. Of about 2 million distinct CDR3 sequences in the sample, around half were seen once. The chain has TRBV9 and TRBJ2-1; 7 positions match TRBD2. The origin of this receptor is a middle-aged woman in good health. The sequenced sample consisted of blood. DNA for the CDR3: TGTGCCAGCAGCGCCCCGGGGGGAGCTTACGAGCAGTTCTTC. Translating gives CASSAPGGAYEQFF.